The sequence of this TCR beta chain was determined in a study of cytomegalovirus exposure and HLA in healthy donors. Study-wide results and caveats: Approximately 160 TCR beta chains were listed as cytomegalovirus-associated. Confirmation in vitro established that three CMV-associated chains were specific for CMV antigens.

Concerning this clone itself: Antigen specificity is unknown.

This CDR3 spans 14 amino acids. The V and J ends lost 3 bases and 5 bases, in that order; junction bases with no gene match: 8. CDR1 SGHRS and CDR2 YFSETQ come from the germline V gene. This table comes from immunoSEQ multiplex PCR, and its TCRdb copy is limited to in-frame clones, with some not included. The data hold 200,000 to 250,000 clones, with about nine tenths observed a single time. The receptor was derived from a woman between 18 and 30 years old in good health and CMV-seronegative. The genes are TRBV5-1 and TRBJ2-7; 7 nucleotides line up with TRBD1. The sample consisted of PBMCs. The CDR3: CASSSYRGTDEQYF. The CDR3 bases are TGCGCCAGCAGCTCCTACAGGGGTACGGACGAGCAGTACTTC.